What follows are 18 T cell receptor beta chains derived from one specimen sequenced in a study of blood T cell repertoires in COVID-19. Only in-frame clones appear in the TCRdb table, and some are missing; sequencing was by immunoSEQ multiplex PCR. The sample includes 150,000 to 200,000 clones, about 87% of them seen just once. The sample taken for sequencing was peripheral blood. The receptor source for this set is a woman aged 55-69 years who had recovered from COVID-19.

This clone was counted only a few times. The V gene is TRBV5-1, the J gene TRBJ2-5; D remains unclear. The germline V gene encodes CDR1 SGHRS and CDR2 YFSETQ. CDR3 size: 14 residues. Trimming removed 1 base at V and 4 bases at J, with 11 bases between. CDR3 in DNA: TGCGCCAGCAGCTTGTCGCAGGTTGGAGAGACCCAGTACTTC. Residues: CASSLSQVGETQYF.

The CDR3 nucleotides are TGTGCCAGCAGCTTGAGTGACAGGGGTTACTACGAGCAGTACTTC. Its translation: CASSLSDRGYYEQYF. V usage is TRBV5-5 and J usage is TRBJ2-7; 8 nucleotides line up with TRBD1. The CDR3 consists of 15 residues. Germline V gene lookup returns CDR1 SGHKS and CDR2 YYEKEE (reference sequence). V lost 1 base to trimming and J lost 3 bases; unmatched junction nucleotides: 6.

This chain joins TRBV7-6 and TRBJ1-3; maybe TRBD1 (5 bases). V lost 1 base, J lost 2 bases, and 18 bases lay in between. CDR3 length equals 18 residues. CDR1 and CDR2 (germline): SGHVS, FNYEAQ. Here the CDR3 reads CASSLGSGGGTTGNTIYF. As DNA, the CDR3 is TGTGCCAGCAGCTTAGGATCTGGCGGGGGGACTACTGGAAACACCATATATTTT.

The CDR3 protein is CASSMTGTRGVGEQFF. CDR3 sequence (DNA): TGTGCCAGCAGCATGACCGGGACTAGGGGGGTCGGTGAGCAGTTCTTC. The rearrangement links TRBV7-8 to TRBJ2-1, with 8 positions matching TRBD2. Trimming at V came to 5 bases and at J to 9 bases, leaving 15 bases not matched to a gene. The germline V gene encodes CDR1 SGHVS and CDR2 FQNEAQ. There are 16 residues in the CDR3. Full variable domain (remainder filled in from reference TRBV7-8 and TRBJ2-1): GAGVSQSPRYKVAKRGQDVALRCDPISGHVSLFWYQQALGQGPEFLTYFQNEAQLDKSGLPSDRFFAERPEGSVSTLKIQRTQQEDSAVYLCASSMTGTRGVGEQFFGPGTRLTVL.

This chain uses TRBV29-1 with TRBJ1-2, with 9 bases identical to TRBD1. The CDR3 consists of 16 residues. Per the germline V gene, CDR1 is SQVTM and CDR2 is ANQGSEA. Here the CDR3 reads CSANARTGVIGGGYTF. The CDR3 DNA is TGCAGTGCGAACGCCCGGACAGGGGTAATAGGAGGTGGCTACACCTTC.

V is TRBV10-3 and J is TRBJ1-6; 9 positions match TRBD1. Losses at the gene ends were 8 bases for V and 0 bases for J; bases not matched to a gene: 5. The germline CDR1 and CDR2 sequences are ENHRY and SYGVKD. This CDR3 spans 16 amino acids. Here the CDR3 DNA reads TGTGCCATCGGGGAACAGGGGGCCTCCTATAATTCACCCCTCCACTTT. Protein sequence: CAIGEQGASYNSPLHF.

This chain links TRBV6-2 or TRBV6-3 with TRBJ1-5, with D perhaps TRBD1 (6 bases). The CDR3 runs 16 residues. Trimming stripped 1 base from V and 2 bases from J, with 12 bases between. Looked up from germline, CDR1 is MNHEY and CDR2 is SVGEGT. CDR3 region: CASSYWGPGGNQPQHF. CDR3 in DNA: TGTGCCAGCAGTTACTGGGGGCCAGGCGGCAATCAGCCCCAGCATTTT.

The rearrangement links TRBV28 to TRBJ2-5; D is ambiguous. This CDR3 contains 11 residues. Per germline, CDR1 MDHEN and CDR2 SYDVKM. V lost 6 bases, J lost 4 bases, and 6 bases lay in between. The CDR3 DNA reads as TGTGCCAGCAGAGATAGAGAGACCCAGTACTTC. Translated: CASRDRETQYF. Supplemented by reference TRBV28 and TRBJ2-5, the full variable domain reads DVKVTQSSRYLVKRTGEKVFLECVQDMDHENMFWYRQDPGLGLRLIYFSYDVKMKEKGDIPEGYSVSREKKERFSLILESASTNQTSMYLCASRDRETQYFGPGTRLLVL.

This clone was seen just once. The rearrangement links TRBV18 to TRBJ2-5; possibly TRBD2 for D (6 bases). The CDR3 is 15 residues long. Trimming pared 3 bases from V and 2 bases from J, leaving 13 bases between. Germline V gene data show CDR1 as KGHSH and CDR2 as LQKENI. The CDR3 spells CASSPLAGGQETQYF. The CDR3 nucleotides read TGTGCCAGCTCACCGCTTGCCGGGGGTCAAGAGACCCAGTACTTC.

The chain carries TRBV5-1 and TRBJ2-4; TRBD1 agrees at 10 bases. Germline V lookup: CDR1 SGHRS, CDR2 YFSETQ. This CDR3 has 16 amino acids. The J segment lost 9 bases and the V segment lost 4 bases, leaving 13 bases of the junction unmatched. CDR3 DNA sequence: TGCGCCAGCAGCGGGACCGGGACAGGGGCCCCTGGCATTCAGTACTTC. Translating gives CASSGTGTGAPGIQYF.

The CDR3 bases are TGTGCCAGCAGGACGACATATTCCTATAATTCACCCCTCCACTTT. It encodes CASRTTYSYNSPLHF. The chain uses TRBV2 and TRBJ1-6; D ambiguous. CDR3 length equals 15 residues. Germline CDR1 is SNHLY and CDR2 is FYNNEI. V was shortened by 6 bases and J by 1 base, with 10 bases between the two germline ends.

The rearrangement uses TRBV4-1 and TRBJ1-1, with 8 positions matching TRBD1. This CDR3 has 14 amino acids. Losses at the gene ends were 1 base for V and 4 bases for J; bases not matched to a gene: 2. Germline-derived CDR1 and CDR2 are MGHRA and YSYEKL. The CDR3 DNA follows: TGCGCCAGCAGCCAAGGGACAGGGTTCACTGAAGCTTTCTTT. This translates into CASSQGTGFTEAFF.

The chain uses TRBV7-9 and TRBJ1-6; D gene unclear. The CDR3 runs 17 residues. Per the germline V gene, CDR1 is SEHNR and CDR2 is FQNEAQ (reference sequence). Trimming removed 5 bases from V and 0 bases from J, with 14 bases in between. CDR3 DNA: TGTGCCAGCAGCCCCATCTCGATTAGCTCCTATAATTCACCCCTCCACTTT. Encoded protein: CASSPISISSYNSPLHF.

The chain uses TRBV10-3 and TRBJ1-1; 10 bases are shared with TRBD1. CDR3 length equals 14 residues. The germline V gene encodes CDR1 ENHRY and CDR2 SYGVKD. V gave up 7 bases and J gave up 5 bases; unmatched junction bases: 7. In DNA, the CDR3 is TGTGCCATCACCCTAGCGGACAGGGGGACTGAAGCTTTCTTT. Encoded protein: CAITLADRGTEAFF.

This chain uses TRBV28 with TRBJ1-4, with a possible D match to TRBD1 (5 bases). The V end was cut by 5 bases, the J end by 8 bases, with 18 bases between. Germline V gives CDR1 MDHEN, CDR2 SYDVKM. This CDR3 contains 15 residues. CDR3 DNA: TGTGCCAGCAGTGGGGCGGACACTTCTGGCGAAAAACTGTTTTTT. This gives the protein CASSGADTSGEKLFF.

DNA of the CDR3: TGTGCCAGCCGACAGGGGCCCTACGAGCAGTACTTC. Protein: CASRQGPYEQYF. The chain carries TRBV18 and TRBJ2-7, with 8 bases identical to TRBD1. Germline-derived CDR1 and CDR2 are KGHSH and LQKENI. With V trimmed by 8 bases and J by 2 bases, 2 bases remained unmatched. There are 12 residues in the CDR3.

This sequence joins TRBV6-5 and TRBJ1-5, with 7 bases matching TRBD1. The CDR3 spans 13 residues. Germline CDR1 MNHEY, CDR2 SVGAGI. J lost 6 bases, V lost 5 bases, and 4 bases had no gene match. The CDR3 DNA reads as TGTGCCAGCAGTCGACAGGGAGGTCAGCCCCAGCATTTT. This gives the protein CASSRQGGQPQHF.

The gene calls are TRBV7-9 and TRBJ1-4, with 8 bases fitting TRBD1. The trim removed 5 bases at V and 1 base at J, leaving 6 bases unmatched. The CDR3 is 16 residues long. From germline, CDR1 is SEHNR and CDR2 FQNEAQ (reference sequence). CDR3 in amino acids: CASSRETGGTNEKLFF. CDR3 DNA sequence: TGTGCCAGCAGCCGAGAAACAGGGGGAACTAATGAAAAACTGTTTTTT.